Listed here is a single T cell receptor (beta chain). The data are from a study of blood T cell repertoires in COVID-19. Whole-study context: The samples span acute and convalescent COVID-19 from the United States, Italy and Spain. PBMCs, B-cell-depleted T cells, or T cells provided the cDNA or gDNA that made up the material.

It was during active infection that Seattle patients were enrolled and then longitudinally followed. In the source study's methods: Researchers report that nucleated cell counts were estimated from reference gene primer amplification. The data were produced by immunoSEQ multiplex PCR, yet TCRdb's version contains in-frame clones alone and is incomplete. V, J and clone size reflect that table, while D and trimming were determined from the DNA. The sample includes 150,000 to 200,000 clones, 80% to 90% of them seen just once. The germline gives CDR1 MNHEY, CDR2 SVGAGI. The CDR3 length is 16 residues. Trimming took 2 bases from V and 3 from J; bases not matched to a gene: 7.

The chain carries TRBV6-5 and TRBJ2-7; TRBD1 agrees at 10 bases. The source material was peripheral blood. This TCR was recovered from a woman in her thirties or forties with COVID-19, enrolled during active disease. The CDR3 loop is CASSYPSRDRGYEQYV. The CDR3 DNA reads as TGTGCCAGCAGTTACCCAAGTCGGGACAGGGGCTACGAGCAGTACGTC.